This T cell receptor (beta chain) is drawn from a study of radiation and T cells in renal cell carcinoma. This clone was detected a few times. V was pared by 3 bases and J by 1 base, with 5 bases of the junction left unmatched. This CDR3 has 15 residues. Germline-derived CDR1 and CDR2 are KGHSH and LQKENI. Sample time point: blood 2 weeks post-SBRT. Treatment given: 15 Gy SBRT to primary tumor, nephrectomy 4 weeks later. Generated by immunoSEQ multiplex PCR, the TCRdb table keeps only in-frame clones and is missing some. The sample has about 150,000 clones, about 91% seen once; the top ten hold roughly 13%.

The V gene is TRBV18, the J gene TRBJ2-5; TRBD1 matches at 7 bases. The input for sequencing was blood, taken from a patient whose treatment included radiotherapy and nephrectomy. This sequence was found in a woman in her 50s with renal cell carcinoma. CDR3 DNA: TGTGCCAGCTCACCGCGACGGGACAGCCAAGAGACCCAGTACTTC. Translating it yields CASSPRRDSQETQYF. Combining the CDR3 with reference TRBV18 and TRBJ2-5 gives the whole variable domain NAGVMQNPRHLVRRRGQEARLRCSPMKGHSHVYWYRQLPEEGLKFMVYLQKENIIDESGMPKERFSAEFPKEGPSILRIQQVVRGDSAAYFCASSPRRDSQETQYFGPGTRLLVL.